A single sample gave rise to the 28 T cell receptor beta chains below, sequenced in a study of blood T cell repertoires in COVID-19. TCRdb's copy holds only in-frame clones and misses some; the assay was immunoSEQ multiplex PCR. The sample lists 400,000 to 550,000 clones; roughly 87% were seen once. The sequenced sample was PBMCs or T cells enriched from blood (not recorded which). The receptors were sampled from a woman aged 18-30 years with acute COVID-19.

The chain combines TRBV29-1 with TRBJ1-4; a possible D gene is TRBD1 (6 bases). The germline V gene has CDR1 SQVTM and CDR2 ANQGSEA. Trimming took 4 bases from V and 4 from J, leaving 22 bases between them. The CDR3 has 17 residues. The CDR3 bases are TGCAGCGTTGGTCCCCGGACAGAGTTGGGGCATAATGAAAAACTGTTTTTT. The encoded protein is CSVGPRTELGHNEKLFF.

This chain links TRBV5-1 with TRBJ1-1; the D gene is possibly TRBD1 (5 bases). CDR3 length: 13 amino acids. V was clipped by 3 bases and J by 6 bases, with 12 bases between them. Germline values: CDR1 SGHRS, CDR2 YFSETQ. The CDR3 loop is CASSSGPRAEAFF. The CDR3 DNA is TGCGCCAGCAGCTCCGGACCCAGGGCTGAAGCTTTCTTT.

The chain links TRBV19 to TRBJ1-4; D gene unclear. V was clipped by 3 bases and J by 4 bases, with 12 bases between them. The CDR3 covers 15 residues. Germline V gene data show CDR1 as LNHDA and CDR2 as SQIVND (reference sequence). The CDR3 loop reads CASSIYGGSNEKLFF. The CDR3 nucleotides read TGTGCCAGTAGTATCTATGGCGGCAGTAATGAAAAACTGTTTTTT.

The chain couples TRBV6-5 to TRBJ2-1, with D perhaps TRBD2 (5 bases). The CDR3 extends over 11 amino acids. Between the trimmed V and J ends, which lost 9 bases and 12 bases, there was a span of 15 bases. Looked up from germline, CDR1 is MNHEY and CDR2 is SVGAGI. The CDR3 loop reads CASGEWGWQFF. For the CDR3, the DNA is TGTGCCAGTGGGGAGTGGGGTTGGCAGTTCTTC.

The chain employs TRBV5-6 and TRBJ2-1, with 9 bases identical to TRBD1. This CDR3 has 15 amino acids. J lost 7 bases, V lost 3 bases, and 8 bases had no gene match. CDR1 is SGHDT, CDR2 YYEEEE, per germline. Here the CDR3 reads CASSSGQGRRNEQFF. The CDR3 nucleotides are TGTGCCAGCAGCTCCGGACAGGGGCGCAGGAATGAGCAGTTCTTC.

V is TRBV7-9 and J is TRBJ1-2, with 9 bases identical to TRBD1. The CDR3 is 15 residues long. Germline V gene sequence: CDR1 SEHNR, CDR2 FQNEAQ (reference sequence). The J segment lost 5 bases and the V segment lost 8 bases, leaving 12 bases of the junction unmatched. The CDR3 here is CASCQWYRGLYGYTF. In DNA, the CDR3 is TGTGCCAGCTGTCAGTGGTACAGGGGGCTATATGGCTACACCTTC.

DNA of the CDR3: TGTGCCAGTAGTATGGGCGGCGGGATCGGCACCGGGGAGCTGTTTTTT. It encodes CASSMGGGIGTGELFF. The chain links TRBV19 to TRBJ2-2; maybe TRBD2 (6 bases). Germline CDR1 reads LNHDA; CDR2 reads SQIVND (reference sequence). This CDR3 comprises 16 residues. The V gene lost 3 bases and the J gene lost 4 bases, with 15 bases spanning the gap.

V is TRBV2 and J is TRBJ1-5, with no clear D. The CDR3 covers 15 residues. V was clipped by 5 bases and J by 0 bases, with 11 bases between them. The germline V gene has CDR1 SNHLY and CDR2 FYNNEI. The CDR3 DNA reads TGTGCCAGCAGTCCCGCGACATATAGCAATCAGCCCCAGCATTTT. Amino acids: CASSPATYSNQPQHF.

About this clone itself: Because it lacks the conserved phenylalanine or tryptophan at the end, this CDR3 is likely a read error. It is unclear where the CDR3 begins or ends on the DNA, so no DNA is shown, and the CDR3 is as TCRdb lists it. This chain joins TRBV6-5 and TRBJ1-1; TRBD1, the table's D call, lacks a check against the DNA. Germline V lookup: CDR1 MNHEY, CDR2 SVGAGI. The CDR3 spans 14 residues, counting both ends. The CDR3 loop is CASSYSRGRGLMFL.

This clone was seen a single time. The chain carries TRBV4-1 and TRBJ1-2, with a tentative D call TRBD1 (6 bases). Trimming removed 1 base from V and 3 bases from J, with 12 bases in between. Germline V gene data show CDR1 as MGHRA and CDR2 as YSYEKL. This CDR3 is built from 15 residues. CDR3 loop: CASSQGLGQYYGYTF. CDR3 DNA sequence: TGCGCCAGCAGCCAAGGTTTAGGACAGTACTATGGCTACACCTTC.

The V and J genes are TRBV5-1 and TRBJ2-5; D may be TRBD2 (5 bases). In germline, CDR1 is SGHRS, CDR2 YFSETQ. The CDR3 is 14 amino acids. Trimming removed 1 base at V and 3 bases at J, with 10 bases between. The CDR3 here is CASSLTGIKETQYF. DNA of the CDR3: TGCGCCAGCAGCTTGACGGGGATAAAAGAGACCCAGTACTTC.

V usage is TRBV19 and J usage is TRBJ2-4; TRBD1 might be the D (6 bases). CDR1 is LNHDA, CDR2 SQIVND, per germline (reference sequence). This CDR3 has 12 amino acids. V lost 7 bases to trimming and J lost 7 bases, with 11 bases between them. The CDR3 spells CASKERGNIQYF. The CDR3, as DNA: TGTGCCAGTAAAGAGAGGGGGAACATTCAGTACTTC.

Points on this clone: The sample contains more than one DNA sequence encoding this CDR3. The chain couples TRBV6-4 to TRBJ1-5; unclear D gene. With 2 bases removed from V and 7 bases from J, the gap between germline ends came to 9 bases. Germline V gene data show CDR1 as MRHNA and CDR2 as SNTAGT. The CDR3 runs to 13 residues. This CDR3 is CASSDEGGQPQHF. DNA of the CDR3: TGTGCCAGCAGTGACGAAGGCGGCCAGCCCCAGCATTTT.

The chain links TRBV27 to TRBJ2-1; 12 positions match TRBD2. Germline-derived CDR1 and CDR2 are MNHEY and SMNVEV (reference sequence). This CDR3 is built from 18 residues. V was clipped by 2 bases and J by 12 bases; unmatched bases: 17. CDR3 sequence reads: CASSLLLTSGRKSQGQFF. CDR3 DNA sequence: TGTGCCAGCAGTTTACTTCTGACTAGCGGGAGAAAGTCCCAGGGGCAGTTCTTC.

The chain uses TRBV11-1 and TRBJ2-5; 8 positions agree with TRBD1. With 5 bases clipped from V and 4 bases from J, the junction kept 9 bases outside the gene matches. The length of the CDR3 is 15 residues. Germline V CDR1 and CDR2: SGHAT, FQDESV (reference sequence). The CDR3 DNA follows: TGTGCCAGCAGCGTTCGACAGGGGCGGGGAGAGACCCAGTACTTC. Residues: CASSVRQGRGETQYF.

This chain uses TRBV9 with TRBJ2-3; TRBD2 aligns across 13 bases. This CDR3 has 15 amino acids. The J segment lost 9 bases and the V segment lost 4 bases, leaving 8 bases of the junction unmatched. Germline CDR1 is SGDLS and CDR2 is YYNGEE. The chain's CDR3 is CASSPSLAGGGTQYF. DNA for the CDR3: TGTGCCAGCAGCCCCTCACTAGCGGGAGGGGGGACGCAGTATTTT.

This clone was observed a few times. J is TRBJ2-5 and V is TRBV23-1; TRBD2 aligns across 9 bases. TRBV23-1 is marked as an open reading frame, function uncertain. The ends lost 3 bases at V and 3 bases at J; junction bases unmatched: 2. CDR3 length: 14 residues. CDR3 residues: CASSQRGGKETQYF. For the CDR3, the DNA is TGCGCCAGCAGTCAGCGGGGGGGCAAAGAGACCCAGTACTTC.

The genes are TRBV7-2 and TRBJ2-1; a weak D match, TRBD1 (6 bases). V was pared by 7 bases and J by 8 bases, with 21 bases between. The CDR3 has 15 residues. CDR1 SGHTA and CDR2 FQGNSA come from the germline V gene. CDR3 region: CASNALSSTGDEQFF. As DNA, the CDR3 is TGTGCCAGCAACGCACTATCCTCGACAGGAGATGAGCAGTTCTTC.

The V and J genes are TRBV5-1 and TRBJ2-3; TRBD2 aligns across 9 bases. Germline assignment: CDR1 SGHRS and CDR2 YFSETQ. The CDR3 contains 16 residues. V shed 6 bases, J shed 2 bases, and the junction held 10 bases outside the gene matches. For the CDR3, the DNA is TGCGCCAGCACCGACTTTCTAGCGGGGAACACAGATACGCAGTATTTT. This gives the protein CASTDFLAGNTDTQYF. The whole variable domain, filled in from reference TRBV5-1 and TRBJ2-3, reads KAGVTQTPRYLIKTRGQQVTLSCSPISGHRSVSWYQQTPGQGLQFLFEYFSETQRNKGNFPGRFSGRQFSNSRSEMNVSTLELGDSALYLCASTDFLAGNTDTQYFGPGTRLTVL.

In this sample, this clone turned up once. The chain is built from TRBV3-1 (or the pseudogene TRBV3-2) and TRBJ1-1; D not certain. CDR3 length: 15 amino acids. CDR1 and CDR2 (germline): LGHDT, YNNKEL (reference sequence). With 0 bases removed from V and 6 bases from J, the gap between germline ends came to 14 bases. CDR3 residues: CASSQDMGDFAEAFF. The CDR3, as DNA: TGTGCCAGCAGCCAAGATATGGGCGATTTCGCTGAAGCTTTCTTT.

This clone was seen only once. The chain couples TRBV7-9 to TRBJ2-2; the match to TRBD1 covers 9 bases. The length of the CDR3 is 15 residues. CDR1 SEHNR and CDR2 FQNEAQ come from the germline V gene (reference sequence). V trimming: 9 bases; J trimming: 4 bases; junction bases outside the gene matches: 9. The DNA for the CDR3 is TGTGCCAGTACTGCAACAGGGGGCATCACCGGGGAGCTGTTTTTT. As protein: CASTATGGITGELFF.

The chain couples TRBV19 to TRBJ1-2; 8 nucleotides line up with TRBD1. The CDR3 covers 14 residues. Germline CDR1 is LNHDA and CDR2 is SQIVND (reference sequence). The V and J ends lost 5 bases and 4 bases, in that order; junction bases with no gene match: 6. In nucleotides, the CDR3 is TGTGCCAGTAGTCTCGTACAGGGGGTCTATGGCTACACCTTC. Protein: CASSLVQGVYGYTF.

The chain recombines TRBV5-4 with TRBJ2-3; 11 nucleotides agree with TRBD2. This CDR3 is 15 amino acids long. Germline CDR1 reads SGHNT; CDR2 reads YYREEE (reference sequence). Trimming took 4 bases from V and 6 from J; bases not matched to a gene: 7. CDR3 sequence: CASSHLSGGADTQYF. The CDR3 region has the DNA TGTGCCAGCAGCCACCTTAGCGGGGGGGCCGATACGCAGTATTTT.

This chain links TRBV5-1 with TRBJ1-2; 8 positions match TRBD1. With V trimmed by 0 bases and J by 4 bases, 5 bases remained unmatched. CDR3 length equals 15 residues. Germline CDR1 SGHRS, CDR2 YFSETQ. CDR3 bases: TGCGCCAGCAGCTTGGCGGCAGGGGGCGTCTATGGCTACACCTTC. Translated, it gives CASSLAAGGVYGYTF.

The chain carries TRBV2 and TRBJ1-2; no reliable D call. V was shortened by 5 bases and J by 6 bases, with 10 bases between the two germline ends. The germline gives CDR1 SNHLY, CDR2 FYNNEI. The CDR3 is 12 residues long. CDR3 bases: TGTGCCAGCAGTCGTTTTGCGAATGGCTACACCTTC. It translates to CASSRFANGYTF.

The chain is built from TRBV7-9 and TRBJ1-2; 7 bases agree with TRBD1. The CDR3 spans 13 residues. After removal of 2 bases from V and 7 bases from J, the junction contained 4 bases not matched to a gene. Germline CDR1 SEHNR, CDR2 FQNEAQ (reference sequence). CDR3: CASSLRQGSGYTF. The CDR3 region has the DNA TGTGCCAGCAGCTTACGACAGGGAAGTGGCTACACCTTC.

CDR3 bases: TGTGCCAGCAGTGACGGCGCAGGGGCGAATACTGAAGCTTTCTTT. This translates into CASSDGAGANTEAFF. The chain recombines TRBV6-4 with TRBJ1-1; tentative D call: TRBD1 (6 bases). Looked up from germline, CDR1 is MRHNA and CDR2 is SNTAGT. There are 15 residues in the CDR3. Trimming left V 2 bases short and J 5 bases short, with 15 bases between.

The CDR3 region is CASSRQARQPQHF. The CDR3 DNA is TGTGCCAGCAGCCGACAAGCCAGGCAGCCCCAGCATTTT. The chain employs TRBV7-2 and TRBJ1-5; no definite D call. This CDR3 spans 13 amino acids. The V gene lost 5 bases and the J gene lost 7 bases, with 12 bases spanning the gap. Germline V gene data show CDR1 as SGHTA and CDR2 as FQGNSA.